The 8 T cell receptor beta chains given below trace back to one sample, sequenced in a study of OX40 agonist ivuxolimab in advanced cancers. Libraries were prepared by immunoSEQ multiplex PCR; TCRdb keeps only in-frame clonotypes and omits some of them. Here the sample spans 20,000 to 25,000 clones, around 84% being singletons. Material: CD4+ or CD8+ T cells sorted from blood, obtained in a trial of the OX40 agonist ivuxolimab. Receptors originate from an adult with an advanced solid tumor such as melanoma, head and neck, liver or kidney cancer.

The V call is TRBV7-8, the J call TRBJ2-3; unclear D gene. The CDR3 loop spans 13 amino acids. Germline lookup yields CDR1 SGHVS and CDR2 FQNEAQ. V was cut by 3 bases and J by 0 bases, with 4 bases left in between. Written as DNA, the CDR3 is TGTGCCAGCAGCTTTAGTAGCACAGATACGCAGTATTTT. This encodes CASSFSSTDTQYF.

This clone was observed a handful of times. The rearrangement links TRBV30 to TRBJ2-3, with D hard to call. V dropped 2 bases and J dropped 0 bases, with 6 bases sitting between them. Germline V gene data show CDR1 as GTSNPN and CDR2 as SVGIG (reference sequence). The CDR3 spans 13 residues. The CDR3 sequence is CAWSLWSTDTQYF. As DNA, the CDR3 is TGTGCCTGGAGTCTTTGGAGCACAGATACGCAGTATTTT.

The CDR3 region has the DNA TGTGCCAGCAGCTTAGTCCCAAGGGGGGAAAAACTGTTTTTT. Translated, it gives CASSLVPRGEKLFF. The rearrangement links TRBV7-8 to TRBJ1-4, with TRBD1 as a possible D gene (6 bases). Per germline, CDR1 SGHVS and CDR2 FQNEAQ. This CDR3 spans 14 amino acids. V was trimmed by 1 base and J by 8 bases, leaving 11 bases between them.

The V gene is TRBV6-5, the J gene TRBJ1-5; D is uncertain. CDR1 is MNHEY, CDR2 SVGAGI, per germline. There are 13 residues in the CDR3. The V gene lost 0 bases and the J gene lost 11 bases, with 11 bases spanning the gap. CDR3 in DNA: TGTGCCAGCAGTTACTCGAAGATCGGGACCCAGCATTTT. It specifies CASSYSKIGTQHF.

V gene TRBV19 combines with J gene TRBJ2-1; D is unclear. The V gene lost 2 bases and the J gene lost 3 bases, with 5 bases spanning the gap. The CDR3 is 13 residues long. Germline assignment: CDR1 LNHDA and CDR2 SQIVND (reference sequence). The CDR3, as DNA: TGTGCCAGTAGTATAAAAGACTACAATGAGCAGTTCTTC. Translation gives CASSIKDYNEQFF.

The chain uses TRBV9 and TRBJ2-7; 9 bases match TRBD1. CDR1 is SGDLS and CDR2 is YYNGEE in the germline V gene. Trimming took 4 bases from V and 3 from J; bases not matched to a gene: 5. This CDR3 contains 14 residues. The DNA for the CDR3 is TGTGCCAGCAGCCCTTCGACAGGGGGCTACGAGCAGTACTTC. It specifies CASSPSTGGYEQYF. The full variable domain, in which reference TRBV9 and TRBJ2-7 provide the parts outside the CDR3, is DSGVTQTPKHLITATGQRVTLRCSPRSGDLSVYWYQQSLDQGLQFLIQYYNGEERAKGNILERFSAQQFPDLHSELNLSSLELGDSALYFCASSPSTGGYEQYFGPGTRLTVT.

The chain couples TRBV7-9 to TRBJ1-3, with D hard to call. The V gene lost 4 bases and the J gene lost 6 bases, with 4 bases spanning the gap. Germline assignment: CDR1 SEHNR and CDR2 FQNEAQ (reference sequence). CDR3 size: 11 residues. For the CDR3, the DNA is TGTGCCAGCAGCTGGGAAAACACCATATATTTT. Translated: CASSWENTIYF.

The chain carries TRBV19 and TRBJ1-1, with a tentative D call TRBD1 (5 bases). Trimming shortened V by 5 bases and J by 1 base, and 8 bases separated the two germline ends. The CDR3 is 13 amino acids. Looked up from germline, CDR1 is LNHDA and CDR2 is SQIVND (reference sequence). The CDR3 nucleotides are TGTGCCAGTAGTCCCGGGGGGAACACTGAAGCTTTCTTT. Its protein product is CASSPGGNTEAFF.